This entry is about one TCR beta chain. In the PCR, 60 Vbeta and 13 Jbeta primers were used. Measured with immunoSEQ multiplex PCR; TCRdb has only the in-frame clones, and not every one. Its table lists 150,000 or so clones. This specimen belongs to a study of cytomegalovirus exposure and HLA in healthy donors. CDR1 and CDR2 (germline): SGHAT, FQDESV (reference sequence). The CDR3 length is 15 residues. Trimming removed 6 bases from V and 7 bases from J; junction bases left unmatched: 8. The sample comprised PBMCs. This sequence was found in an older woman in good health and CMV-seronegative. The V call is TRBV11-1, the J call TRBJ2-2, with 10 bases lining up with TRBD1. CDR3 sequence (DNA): TGTGCCAGCAGACAACAGGACAGGGGGTTCGGGGAGCTGTTTTTT. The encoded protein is CASRQQDRGFGELFF.